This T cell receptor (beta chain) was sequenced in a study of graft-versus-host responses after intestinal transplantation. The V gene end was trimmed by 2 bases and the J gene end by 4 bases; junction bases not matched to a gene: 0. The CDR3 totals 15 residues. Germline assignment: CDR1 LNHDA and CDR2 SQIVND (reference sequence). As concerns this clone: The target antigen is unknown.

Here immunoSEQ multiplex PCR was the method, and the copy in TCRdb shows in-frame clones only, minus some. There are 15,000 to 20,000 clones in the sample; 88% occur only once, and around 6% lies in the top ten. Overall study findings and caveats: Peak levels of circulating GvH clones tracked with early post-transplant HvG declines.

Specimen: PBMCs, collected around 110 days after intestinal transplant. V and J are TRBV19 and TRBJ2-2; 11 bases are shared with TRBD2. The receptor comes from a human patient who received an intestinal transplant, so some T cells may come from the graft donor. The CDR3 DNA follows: TGTGCCAGTAGTATACTAGCGGGAGGCACCGGGGAGCTGTTTTTT. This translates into CASSILAGGTGELFF.